The 26 T cell receptor beta chains presented below share a single source sample, sequenced in a study of post-analysis software for immune sequencing data. Study-level results: A handful of TRBV segments occurring more often in patients than controls included TRBV5-6, TRBV5-1 and TRBV20-1.

TCR beta cDNA libraries had unique molecular identifiers. A single record per CDR3 protein comes from TCRdb applying MiXCR to the PCR reads. The sample consists of roughly 580,000 distinct CDR3 sequences, about 40% of them appearing once. The antigens for these receptors are not known. The material sequenced was blood. Receptors were obtained from a girl aged 10 to 17 with multiple sclerosis.

The V gene is TRBV3-1, the J gene TRBJ2-1, with D possibly being TRBD1 (5 bases). V was trimmed by 4 bases and J by 2 bases, leaving 12 bases between them. Germline loops: CDR1 LGHDT, CDR2 YNNKEL (reference sequence). The CDR3 runs to 15 residues. Written as DNA, the CDR3 is TGTGCCAGCAGCCCTATCGCGACAGCCTACAATGAGCAGTTCTTC. This gives the protein CASSPIATAYNEQFF.

The V call is TRBV12-3 or TRBV12-4, the J call TRBJ1-2; 8 nucleotides line up with TRBD1. After removal of 1 base from V and 2 bases from J, the junction contained 6 bases not matched to a gene. The CDR3 spans 16 residues. CDR3 sequence: CASSLEGDRSNYGYTF. The DNA of the CDR3 is TGTGCCAGCAGTTTAGAGGGGGACAGGAGCAACTATGGCTACACCTTC.

This chain's CDR3 is CASSVERGGKRGHGEQFF. The CDR3 region has the DNA TGTGCCAGCAGCGTAGAGAGGGGGGGGAAGCGGGGGCATGGTGAGCAGTTCTTC. The V and J genes are TRBV9 and TRBJ2-1, with 8 bases identical to TRBD2. Germline lookup yields CDR1 SGDLS and CDR2 YYNGEE. The CDR3 has 18 amino acids. The V and J ends lost 0 bases and 9 bases, in that order; junction bases with no gene match: 17.

This clonotype was seen just once. The chain carries TRBV13 and TRBJ2-4, with a tentative D call TRBD1 (6 bases). Trimming removed 4 bases from V and 3 bases from J, with 13 bases in between. The CDR3 runs to 15 residues. From germline, CDR1 is PRHDT and CDR2 FYEKMQ (reference sequence). The CDR3 coding sequence is TGTGCCAGCAGCTCTTTCACAGGGAACAAAAACATTCAGTACTTC. This codes for CASSSFTGNKNIQYF.

This clonotype was observed once. The chain joins TRBV10-3 to TRBJ2-3; perhaps TRBD2 as D (5 bases). The V end lost 8 bases, the J end lost 4 bases, and 13 bases lay between the germline ends. The CDR3 consists of 13 residues. Germline values: CDR1 ENHRY, CDR2 SYGVKD. For the CDR3, the DNA is TGTGCCATCGGGTCAAACGGGGCAGATACGCAGTATTTT. Protein product: CAIGSNGADTQYF.

The CDR3 region is CSVPATGDGYTF. CDR3 in DNA: TGCAGCGTTCCAGCTACAGGGGATGGCTACACCTTC. The chain employs TRBV29-1 and TRBJ1-2; 7 nucleotides line up with TRBD1. CDR1 SQVTM and CDR2 ANQGSEA come from the germline V gene. This CDR3 has 12 residues. Trimming cost V 5 bases and J 6 bases; bases outside gene matches: 6.

The chain joins TRBV20-1 to TRBJ2-3; perhaps D is TRBD1 or TRBD2 (5 bases each). Germline values: CDR1 DFQATT, CDR2 SNEGSKA (reference sequence). The CDR3 runs 15 residues. V was pared by 3 bases and J by 2 bases, with 15 bases between. The CDR3 loop is CSASPRDLNTDTQYF. DNA for the CDR3: TGCAGTGCTAGTCCCCGGGACCTCAACACAGATACGCAGTATTTT.

A remark on this clonotype: This CDR3 fails to terminate in the conserved phenylalanine or tryptophan, so it likely reflects a read error. V gene TRBV5-1 combines with J gene TRBJ2-1; the D gene is possibly TRBD1 (6 bases). The germline V gene has CDR1 SGHRS and CDR2 YFSETQ. The V and J ends lost 0 bases and 2 bases respectively, with 15 bases between them. This CDR3 contains 17 residues. CDR3 sequence reads: CASSLDVGQWPYNEQFV. The DNA of the CDR3 is TGCGCCAGCAGCTTGGACGTGGGACAATGGCCCTACAATGAGCAGTTCGTC.

This rearrangement joins TRBV29-1 to TRBJ1-2; no definite D call. The CDR3 length is 10 residues. Germline lookup yields CDR1 SQVTM and CDR2 ANQGSEA. Between the trimmed V and J ends, which lost 4 bases and 5 bases, there was a span of 5 bases. The CDR3 DNA follows: TGCAGCGTTGGCGTTTATGGCTACACCTTC. The encoded protein is CSVGVYGYTF.

As DNA, the CDR3 is TGCAGCGTCCGGGACATGGGGAGCTATGGCTACACCTTC. It is translated as CSVRDMGSYGYTF. The rearrangement links TRBV29-1 to TRBJ1-2, with D perhaps TRBD1 (6 bases). CDR3 size: 13 residues. Trimming took 6 bases from V and 4 from J, leaving 15 bases between them. The germline V gene has CDR1 SQVTM and CDR2 ANQGSEA.

DNA for the CDR3: TGTGCCAGCAGCGACAAGACAGGGTTGAGTAATTCACCCCTCCACTTT. This codes for CASSDKTGLSNSPLHF. The chain employs TRBV7-2 and TRBJ1-6, with 7 bases aligning to TRBD1. The ends lost 5 bases at V and 6 bases at J; junction bases unmatched: 10. CDR3 length: 16 amino acids. Germline lookup yields CDR1 SGHTA and CDR2 FQGNSA.

In regard to this clonotype: A far more abundant clone sits one base away, making this likely a read error. The chain carries TRBV12-3 or TRBV12-4 and TRBJ2-3; D not certain. This CDR3 is built from 11 residues. CDR3 bases: TGTGCCAGCAGTCTCACAGATACGGAGTATTTT. It is translated as CASSLTDTEYF.

The V call is TRBV6-6, the J call TRBJ2-1, with D maybe TRBD1 (6 bases). The CDR3 consists of 15 residues. The V gene's germline CDR1 is MNHNY and CDR2 SVGAGI (reference sequence). V shed 5 bases and J shed 3 bases, with 14 bases lying between them. The CDR3 DNA sequence: TGTGCCAGCAGTCCCCGTGGGGGCGTCTACAATGAGCAGTTCTTC. It specifies CASSPRGGVYNEQFF.

The table lists this clonotype with a few counts. The rearrangement uses TRBV7-2 and TRBJ2-1; D not resolved. Germline assignment: CDR1 SGHTA and CDR2 FQGNSA. The CDR3 totals 16 residues. Trimming took off 5 bases at V and 0 bases at J, with 14 bases between the two ends. The CDR3 here is CASSPVRLSSYNEQFF. The CDR3 DNA is TGTGCCAGCAGCCCAGTCCGCCTCAGCTCCTACAATGAGCAGTTCTTC. The full variable domain, with the rest looked up from reference TRBV7-2 and TRBJ2-1, is GAGVSQSPSNKVTEKGKDVELRCDPISGHTALYWYRQSLGQGLEFLIYFQGNSAPDKSGLPSDRFSAERTGGSVSTLTIQRTQQEDSAVYLCASSPVRLSSYNEQFFGPGTRLTVL.

This clonotype occurred a few times. The CDR3 loop reads CASSLVSSGGEQYF. CDR3 sequence (DNA): TGTGCCAGCAGCTTAGTTAGTAGCGGGGGTGAGCAGTACTTC. This chain joins TRBV7-2 and TRBJ2-7; 9 nucleotides align to TRBD2. This CDR3 region has 14 residues. V was pared by 1 base and J by 7 bases, with 5 bases of the junction left unmatched. In germline, CDR1 is SGHTA, CDR2 FQGNSA.

The rearrangement links TRBV6-5 to TRBJ2-4; D remains unclear. The germline gives CDR1 MNHEY, CDR2 SVGAGI. This CDR3 is built from 15 residues. Trimming took off 5 bases at V and 0 bases at J, with 11 bases between the two ends. The CDR3 reads CASSRTFLAKNIQYF. The CDR3 DNA follows: TGTGCCAGCAGTCGGACCTTCCTAGCCAAAAACATTCAGTACTTC.

In its sample, this clonotype was seen a few times. The chain uses TRBV7-8 and TRBJ2-3, with D possibly TRBD2 on 5 matching bases. CDR1 SGHVS and CDR2 FQNEAQ come from the germline V gene. V was cut by 6 bases and J by 4 bases, with 17 bases left in between. The CDR3 is made up of 15 amino acids. The CDR3 sequence is CASRLLVGGSDTQYF. CDR3 DNA: TGTGCCAGCAGGTTACTAGTGGGCGGGTCAGATACGCAGTATTTT.

This clonotype was seen a few times. Here the CDR3 reads CAISAGRTGETQYF. DNA for the CDR3: TGTGCCATCAGTGCTGGCAGAACAGGAGAGACCCAGTACTTC. The rearrangement links TRBV10-3 to TRBJ2-5; D is perhaps TRBD1 (5 bases). Trimming cost V 4 bases and J 4 bases, with 13 bases left between them. Germline V gene lookup returns CDR1 ENHRY and CDR2 SYGVKD. The length of the CDR3 is 14 residues.

The chain has TRBV10-3 and TRBJ1-2; D remains unclear. V was trimmed by 7 bases and J by 1 base, leaving 10 bases between them. CDR1 and CDR2 (germline): ENHRY, SYGVKD. This CDR3 spans 13 amino acids. The CDR3 region has the DNA TGTGCCATCACCAACCGGGATAACTATGGCTACACCTTC. Protein sequence: CAITNRDNYGYTF.

This clonotype was counted a few times. The chain uses TRBV7-8 and TRBJ2-1; TRBD1 might be the D (6 bases). Germline CDR1 is SGHVS and CDR2 is FQNEAQ. This CDR3 is built from 15 residues. V lost 7 bases and J 0 bases, leaving 13 bases between the germline ends. CDR3 residues: CASTLRGSSYNEQFF. CDR3 DNA sequence: TGTGCCAGCACCCTTAGGGGGTCCTCCTACAATGAGCAGTTCTTC.

This rearrangement joins TRBV5-1 to TRBJ1-1; the D is unclear. There are 13 residues in the CDR3. Germline lookup yields CDR1 SGHRS and CDR2 YFSETQ. V lost 2 bases and J 1 base, leaving 6 bases between the germline ends. The CDR3 sequence is CASSFTENTEAFF. The CDR3 coding sequence is TGCGCCAGCAGCTTTACGGAGAACACTGAAGCTTTCTTT.

The J gene is TRBJ1-5, the V gene TRBV6-5; 11 nucleotides match TRBD1. The CDR3 is 15 amino acids. V shed 0 bases and J 9 bases; nucleotides not matched to a gene: 4. Germline assignment: CDR1 MNHEY and CDR2 SVGAGI. In DNA, the CDR3 is TGTGCCAGCAGTTACTCCGGGACAGGGGGACGGCCCCAGCATTTT. Its protein is CASSYSGTGGRPQHF.

Only a few counts were recorded for this clonotype. V gene TRBV7-2 combines with J gene TRBJ2-5, with 8 bases that match TRBD1. The CDR3 runs to 14 residues. J was trimmed by 5 bases and V by 5 bases; bases with no gene match: 7. From germline, CDR1 is SGHTA and CDR2 FQGNSA. The CDR3 DNA reads as TGTGCCAGCAGCAACAGGGGGGCCCAGGAGACCCAGTACTTC. It yields the protein CASSNRGAQETQYF. Using reference TRBV7-2 and TRBJ2-5 for the parts outside the CDR3, the full variable domain is GAGVSQSPSNKVTEKGKDVELRCDPISGHTALYWYRQSLGQGLEFLIYFQGNSAPDKSGLPSDRFSAERTGGSVSTLTIQRTQQEDSAVYLCASSNRGAQETQYFGPGTRLLVL.

V and J are TRBV27 and TRBJ2-1; D might be TRBD2 (5 bases). V was shortened by 10 bases and J by 7 bases, with 17 bases between the two germline ends. The CDR3 contains 13 residues. Germline V gene data show CDR1 as MNHEY and CDR2 as SMNVEV (reference sequence). The CDR3 loop is CAIPSRAVNEQFF. For the CDR3, the DNA is TGTGCCATCCCTTCGCGGGCGGTAAATGAGCAGTTCTTC.

This clonotype has a single count. This rearrangement joins TRBV7-9 to TRBJ2-1, with D perhaps TRBD1 (6 bases). This CDR3 is built from 14 residues. Germline V gene sequence: CDR1 SEHNR, CDR2 FQNEAQ (reference sequence). Trimming removed 1 base from V and 8 bases from J, with 12 bases in between. This chain's CDR3 is CASSLGRGNDEQFF. The CDR3 DNA reads as TGTGCCAGCAGCTTAGGCAGGGGAAACGATGAGCAGTTCTTC.

The CDR3 reads CSVATGRYGYTF. The DNA of the CDR3 is TGCAGCGTCGCCACAGGGAGGTATGGCTACACCTTC. The chain carries TRBV29-1 and TRBJ1-2; a possible D gene is TRBD1 (6 bases). Per germline, CDR1 SQVTM and CDR2 ANQGSEA. CDR3 length: 12 amino acids. V lost 6 bases and J 5 bases, leaving 13 bases between the germline ends.